This T cell receptor beta chain was obtained from a study of shared clonotypes between healthy human individuals. This table comes from immunoSEQ multiplex PCR, and its TCRdb copy is limited to in-frame clones, with some not included. The sample holds 2.5 million or so clones; more than 90% are singletons and the top ten take over 0.12%. This clone was seen a single time. Input material: naive CD4+ T cells sorted from blood. The subset denotes: CD45RA+ positively selected. This receptor was obtained from a man aged 18 to 29 in good health.

CDR3 nucleotide sequence: TGTGCCACCAGCAGAGGTCCGGGGGACGGCAATCAGCCCCAGCATTTT. Its translation: CATSRGPGDGNQPQHF. V gene TRBV15 combines with J gene TRBJ1-5, with D perhaps matching TRBD1 (5 bases). V gave up 1 base and J gave up 2 bases, with 12 bases separating them. CDR3 size: 16 residues. Germline V CDR1 and CDR2: LNHNV, YYDKDF (reference sequence).